Listed below are T cell receptor beta chains from one sample, sequenced in a study of T cells in Graves' hyperthyroidism and ophthalmopathy. MiXCR, run by TCRdb on the multiplex PCR reads, gives a single entry per CDR3 protein. Among 600,000 to 800,000 distinct CDR3 sequences listed, about 35% were seen once. The sample consisted of blood. The source is a middle-aged woman with Graves' hyperthyroidism. Each CDR3 is given with its conserved first and last residue. A D gene is named only where the DNA matches it firmly. The size entry is marked missing in some rows and otherwise reads once, few, many or a size class.

clone_size	d_call	v_call	j_call	cdr3_aa	cdr3_nt
NA	NA	TRBV6-2/TRBV6-3	TRBJ1-2	CASTPGAGGYTF	TGTGCCAGCACTCCGGGGGCGGGAGGCTACACCTTC
few	NA	TRBV5-6	TRBJ1-5	CASSFYSQHQPQHF	TGTGCCAGCAGCTTTTATTCTCAGCATCAGCCCCAGCATTTT
few	NA	TRBV4-2	TRBJ2-7	CASSQQAGTTYEQYF	TGTGCCAGCAGCCAACAAGCGGGCACAACCTACGAGCAGTACTTC
many	TRBD1	TRBV20-1	TRBJ1-5	CSASETGRNQPQHF	TGCAGTGCTAGCGAGACAGGGCGCAATCAGCCCCAGCATTTT
NA	NA	TRBV24-1	TRBJ2-1	CATSFTNEQFF	TGTGCCACCAGTTTTACCAATGAGCAGTTCTTC
NA	NA	TRBV27	TRBJ1-4	CASSSPGEYEKLFF	TGTGCCAGCAGTTCCCCAGGGGAGTATGAAAAACTGTTTTTT
NA	TRBD1	TRBV9	TRBJ1-1	CASSASQGPPANTEAFF	TGTGCCAGCAGCGCCTCACAGGGGCCCCCCGCGAACACTGAAGCTTTCTTT
few	TRBD1	TRBV20-1	TRBJ1-2	CSARDTGDGYTF	TGCAGTGCTAGAGATACAGGGGATGGCTACACCTTC
few	NA	TRBV14	TRBJ1-1	CASSHQENTEASF	TGTGCCAGCAGCCATCAGGAGAACACTGAAGCTTCCTTT
few	TRBD2	TRBV19	TRBJ2-2	CASSTGLAARGELFF	TGTGCCAGTAGTACAGGACTAGCGGCGCGGGGGGAGCTGTTTTTT
NA	NA	TRBV5-1	TRBJ2-3	CASSQDDQLAADTQYF	TGCGCCAGCAGCCAAGATGATCAGCTAGCTGCAGATACGCAGTATTTT
NA	NA	TRBV6-6	TRBJ1-3	CASRDSGTSGNTIYF	TGTGCCAGCAGGGATTCCGGGACATCTGGAAACACCATATATTTT
few	NA	TRBV9	TRBJ2-2	CASSPGVAGVLTGELFF	TGTGCCAGCAGCCCCGGGGTGGCAGGGGTTTTGACCGGGGAGCTGTTTTTT
many	NA	TRBV20-1	TRBJ1-1	CSARIQQGSNTEAFF	TGCAGTGCTAGAATCCAACAGGGTTCGAACACTGAAGCTTTCTTT
NA	TRBD2	TRBV5-1	TRBJ2-7	CASSNGLAYEQYF	TGCGCCAGCAGCAATGGACTAGCCTACGAGCAGTACTTC
NA	NA	TRBV30	TRBJ2-7	CACGKEGSSYEQYF	TGTGCCTGCGGTAAAGAGGGGAGCTCCTACGAGCAGTACTTC
NA	NA	TRBV5-1	TRBJ2-7	CASSSELIGYEQYF	TGCGCCAGCAGCTCAGAGCTCATAGGATACGAGCAGTACTTC
NA	NA	TRBV7-3	TRBJ1-4	CASSQGYREATNEKLFF	TGTGCCAGCAGCCAAGGTTACAGGGAGGCAACTAATGAAAAACTGTTTTTT
many	NA	TRBV29-1	TRBJ1-1	CSVDRGMNTEAFF	TGCAGCGTTGACAGGGGCATGAACACTGAAGCTTTCTTT
NA	NA	TRBV7-2	TRBJ2-7	CASSRGLGAGGGSEQYF	TGTGCCAGCAGCAGGGGGTTAGGGGCGGGCGGAGGCTCCGAGCAGTACTTC
many	NA	TRBV7-9	TRBJ1-2	CASSFNTMENGYTF	TGTGCCAGCAGCTTTAATACGATGGAAAATGGCTACACCTTC
NA	NA	TRBV2	TRBJ2-4	CVSPEPGGNIQYF	TGTGTCTCACCCGAGCCAGGCGGAAACATTCAGTACTTC
NA	NA	TRBV9	TRBJ1-5	CASSVGSADNQPQHF	TGTGCCAGCAGCGTAGGGTCGGCAGATAATCAGCCCCAGCATTTT
NA	TRBD2	TRBV6-2/TRBV6-3	TRBJ2-5	CASSPRTSVETQYF	TGTGCCAGCAGTCCGCGAACTAGCGTAGAGACCCAGTACTTC